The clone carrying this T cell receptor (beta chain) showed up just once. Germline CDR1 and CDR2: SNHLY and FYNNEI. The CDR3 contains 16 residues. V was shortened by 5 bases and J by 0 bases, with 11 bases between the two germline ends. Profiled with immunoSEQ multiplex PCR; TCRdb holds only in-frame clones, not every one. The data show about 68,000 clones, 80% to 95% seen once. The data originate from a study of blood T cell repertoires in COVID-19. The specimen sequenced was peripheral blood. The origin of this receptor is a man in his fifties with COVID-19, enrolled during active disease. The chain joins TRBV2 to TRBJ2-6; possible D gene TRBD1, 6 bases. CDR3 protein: CASSSDRRSGANVLTF. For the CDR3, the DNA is TGTGCCAGCAGTTCGGACAGACGCTCTGGGGCCAACGTCCTGACTTTC.